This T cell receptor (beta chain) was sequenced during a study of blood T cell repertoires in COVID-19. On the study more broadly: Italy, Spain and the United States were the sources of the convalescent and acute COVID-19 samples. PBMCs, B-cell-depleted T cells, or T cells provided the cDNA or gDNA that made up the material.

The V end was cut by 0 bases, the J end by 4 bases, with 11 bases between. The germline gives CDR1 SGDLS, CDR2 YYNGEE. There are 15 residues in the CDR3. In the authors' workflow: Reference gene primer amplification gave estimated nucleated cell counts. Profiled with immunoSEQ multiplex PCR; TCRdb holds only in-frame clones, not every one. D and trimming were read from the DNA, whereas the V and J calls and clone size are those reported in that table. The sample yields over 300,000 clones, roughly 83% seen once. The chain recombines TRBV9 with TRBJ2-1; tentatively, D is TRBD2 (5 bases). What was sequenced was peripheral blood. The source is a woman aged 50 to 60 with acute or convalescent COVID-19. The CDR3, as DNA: TGTGCCAGCAGCGTAGAGCCACTAGATTACAATGAGCAGTTCTTC. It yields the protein CASSVEPLDYNEQFF.